These 21 T cell receptor beta chains came from one sample sequenced in a study of read filtering for tumor transcriptome and immune sequencing. The library was built from about 400 ng RNA with molecular barcoded adaptors for alpha/delta and beta/gamma chains. Each CDR3 protein gets one entry after TCRdb re-called the reads with MiXCR. The sample shows 14,000 to 15,000 distinct CDR3 sequences, about 20% of them seen only once. Sequenced material: a population of CD138-negative cells sorted from bone marrow. The source of these receptors is a donor at least 40 years old with multiple myeloma.

In this sample, this clonotype turned up many times. The CDR3 region has the DNA TGTGCCAGCAGCCCCTACCGGGAAGTTTCTATCCACGAGCAGTACTTC. Its translation is CASSPYREVSIHEQYF. The gene calls are TRBV27 and TRBJ2-7, with D perhaps matching TRBD2 (5 bases). The V end was cut by 6 bases, the J end by 5 bases, with 23 bases between. The length of the CDR3 is 16 residues. Germline CDR1 reads MNHEY; CDR2 reads SMNVEV (reference sequence).

Regarding this clonotype: One junction end disagrees with the germline gene, perhaps due to a read error. The chain is built from TRBV12-3 or TRBV12-4 and TRBJ2-1; TRBD1 or TRBD2 may be the D gene (5 bases each). This CDR3 comprises 17 residues. The CDR3 is CAGSSYWDAQAYNEQFF. The DNA for the CDR3 is TGTGCCGGCAGTTCATACTGGGACGCTCAGGCCTACAATGAGCAGTTCTTC.

Turning to this clonotype: A much larger clone differs by one base, so this may be a read error. This rearrangement joins TRBV21-1 to TRBJ2-5; TRBD2, the table's D call, lacks a check against the DNA. TRBV21-1 is reported as a pseudogene. The CDR3 totals 11 residues. The chain's CDR3 is CASSDGGTQYF. The CDR3 bases are TGTGCCAGCAGCGATGGAGGGACCCAGTACTTC.

The V call is TRBV5-1, the J call TRBJ2-7; D gene uncertain. Per germline, CDR1 SGHRS and CDR2 YFSETQ. The CDR3 length is 17 residues. Trimming pared 0 bases from V and 2 bases from J, leaving 18 bases between. CDR3 in amino acids: CASSLAPASTGPYEQYF. The CDR3 nucleotides read TGCGCCAGCAGCTTGGCCCCTGCCTCTACGGGTCCCTACGAGCAGTACTTC.

This clonotype was counted many times. The chain has TRBV30 and TRBJ2-3; 8 bases map to TRBD2. This CDR3 spans 15 amino acids. The germline CDR1 and CDR2 sequences are GTSNPN and SVGIG (reference sequence). With 0 bases clipped from V and 2 bases from J, the junction kept 4 bases outside the gene matches. The CDR3 DNA sequence: TGTGCCTGGAGTGTAGGCGGGGGGCACACAGATACGCAGTATTTT. This sequence encodes CAWSVGGGHTDTQYF.

Points on this clonotype: This may come from a read error, since a much larger clone is one base off. The rearrangement joins TRBV6-5 to TRBJ2-7; D perhaps matches TRBD1 (5 bases). The CDR3 sequence is 14 residues long. Trimming took 10 bases from V and 1 from J, leaving 17 bases between them. Germline V lookup: CDR1 MNHEY, CDR2 SVGAGI. CDR3 sequence (DNA): TGTGCCACCTCGGTGCAGGGTCGTTCCTACGAGCAGTACTTC. It yields the protein CATSVQGRSYEQYF.

This clonotype was seen more than once but under ten times. The genes are TRBV19 and TRBJ2-1, with 8 bases lining up with TRBD2. Trimming took 0 bases from V and 3 from J; bases not matched to a gene: 7. CDR3 length: 17 residues. The germline gives CDR1 LNHDA, CDR2 SQIVND (reference sequence). The DNA for the CDR3 is TGTGCCAGTAGTATAGATCCGGGGGGGGGGGACTACAATGAGCAGTTCTTC. Translated, it gives CASSIDPGGGDYNEQFF.

Remarks on this clonotype: This CDR3 fails to terminate in the conserved phenylalanine or tryptophan, so it likely reflects a read error. The chain employs TRBV5-1 and TRBJ2-4; D may be TRBD1 or TRBD2 (5 bases each). The CDR3 has 13 residues. Germline V lookup: CDR1 SGHRS, CDR2 YFSETQ. Trimming removed 8 bases from V and 9 bases from J, with 18 bases in between. Written as DNA, the CDR3 is TGCGCCAGGAGCCTGGGTCAGAGGGGCATTCAGTACTCC. It codes for CARSLGQRGIQYS.

This clonotype appeared many times. The chain employs TRBV14 and TRBJ2-7; maybe TRBD1 (6 bases). CDR1 is SGHDN, CDR2 FVKESK, per germline. The CDR3 length is 14 residues. Deletions cut 5 bases from V and 2 bases from J, with 13 bases between. CDR3 DNA sequence: TGTGCCAGCAGCTCCGGACAGCCCCCCTACGAGCAGTACTTC. This encodes CASSSGQPPYEQYF.

This clonotype has a handful of counts. The chain combines TRBV15 with TRBJ2-5; no clear D gene. Germline values: CDR1 LNHNV, CDR2 YYDKDF (reference sequence). This CDR3 is built from 15 residues. The V gene lost 0 bases and the J gene lost 2 bases, with 10 bases spanning the gap. CDR3 DNA: TGTGCCACCAGCAGAGATCGAGCAACTCAAGAGACCCAGTACTTC. Translation gives CATSRDRATQETQYF.

The chain has TRBV14 and TRBJ1-2; D is uncertain. CDR3 size: 13 residues. CDR1 SGHDN and CDR2 FVKESK come from the germline V gene. V dropped 1 base and J dropped 7 bases, with 10 bases sitting between them. Here the CDR3 reads CASSQAPQVGYTF. CDR3 DNA: TGTGCCAGCAGCCAAGCCCCTCAAGTTGGCTACACCTTC.

The chain couples TRBV5-1 to TRBJ2-3; 7 bases map to TRBD2. This CDR3 comprises 14 residues. V dropped 3 bases and J dropped 2; count of bases not matched to a gene: 3. The V gene's germline CDR1 is SGHRS and CDR2 YFSETQ. DNA for the CDR3: TGCGCCAGCAGCTACCTAGCGGTCACAGATACGCAGTATTTT. This codes for CASSYLAVTDTQYF.

This clonotype occurred many times. The rearrangement uses TRBV4-3 and TRBJ2-7; D not certain. V was shortened by 1 base and J by 6 bases, with 10 bases between the two germline ends. This CDR3 has 13 amino acids. Germline CDR1 reads LGHNA; CDR2 reads YSLEER. The CDR3 sequence is CASSQVPFSEQYF. In DNA, the CDR3 is TGCGCCAGCAGCCAAGTGCCGTTCAGCGAGCAGTACTTC.

In the case of this clonotype: This sequence is one base from a far larger clone and is likely a read error. The J gene is TRBJ2-1, the V gene TRBV11-1; TRBD1 matches 7 bases. There are 15 residues in the CDR3. Germline V CDR1 and CDR2: SGHAT, FQDESV (reference sequence). The CDR3 reads CASSLGGLGYNEQLF. The CDR3 coding sequence is TGTGCCAGCAGCCTAGGGGGCTTAGGATACAATGAGCAGCTCTTC.

V gene TRBV3-1 combines with J gene TRBJ2-2; a weak D match, TRBD2 (5 bases). CDR1 LGHDT and CDR2 YNNKEL come from the germline V gene (reference sequence). The CDR3 covers 14 residues. With 0 bases removed from V and 5 bases from J, the gap between germline ends came to 7 bases. DNA for the CDR3: TGTGCCAGCAGCCAAGAGCCGGGAACCGGGGAGCTGTTTTTT. Translating it yields CASSQEPGTGELFF. The full variable domain, with the rest looked up from reference TRBV3-1 and TRBJ2-2, is DTAVSQTPKYLVTQMGNDKSIKCEQNLGHDTMYWYKQDSKKFLKIMFSYNNKELIINETVPNRFSPKSPDKAHLNLHINSLELGDSAVYFCASSQEPGTGELFFGEGSRLTVL.

The chain is built from TRBV21-1 and TRBJ2-7; whether TRBD1, the table's D call, matches the DNA was not checked. TRBV21-1 is a documented pseudogene. This CDR3 is built from 12 residues. Here the CDR3 reads CARAHTPGEQYF. CDR3 DNA sequence: TGTGCCCGCGCACACACCCCGGGCGAGCAGTACTTC.

This clonotype was observed at least ten times. V gene TRBV6-2 or TRBV6-3 combines with J gene TRBJ2-1; D unresolved. This CDR3 spans 12 amino acids. CDR1 and CDR2 (germline): MNHEY, SVGEGT. Trimming removed 5 bases at V and 5 bases at J, with 7 bases between. Written as DNA, the CDR3 is TGTGCCAGCAGTCCCCGGGACAATGAGCAGTTCTTC. Translation gives CASSPRDNEQFF.

This clonotype was picked up a small number of times. J is TRBJ2-7 and V is TRBV29-1; D possibly corresponds to TRBD2 (7 bases). Germline CDR1 SQVTM, CDR2 ANQGSEA. V lost 2 bases and J 6 bases, leaving 17 bases between the germline ends. This CDR3 has 14 amino acids. Here the CDR3 DNA reads TGCAGCGTTGAAATACGGGGGGCAGTCGGCGAGCAGTACTTC. Its protein product is CSVEIRGAVGEQYF.

There are many counts of this clonotype. The DNA for the CDR3 is TGTGCCAGCAGCAAACTAACCGGGACTTCCCCCCCCAATGAGCAGTTCTTC. Protein product: CASSKLTGTSPPNEQFF. The J gene is TRBJ2-1, the V gene TRBV11-2, with D tentatively TRBD2 (6 bases). V was trimmed by 5 bases and J by 6 bases, leaving 23 bases between them. The germline CDR1 and CDR2 sequences are SGHAT and FQNNGV. CDR3 length equals 17 residues.

This chain joins TRBV7-9 and TRBJ2-3; no clear D gene. The CDR3 totals 14 residues. Germline V lookup: CDR1 SEHNR, CDR2 FQNEAQ (reference sequence). V was trimmed by 1 base and J by 2 bases, leaving 7 bases between them. CDR3 amino acids: CASSLGQITDTQYF. Written as DNA, the CDR3 is TGTGCCAGCAGCTTAGGCCAGATCACAGATACGCAGTATTTT.

This clonotype has only one observation. Here the CDR3 DNA reads TGTGCCTGGAGATATGCGATGAACACTGAAGCTTTCTTT. Amino acids: CAWRYAMNTEAFF. The chain is built from TRBV30 and TRBJ1-1; unclear D gene. V was clipped by 3 bases and J by 0 bases, with 8 bases between them. Germline lookup yields CDR1 GTSNPN and CDR2 SVGIG (reference sequence). This CDR3 contains 13 residues.